One and the same sample provided the 7 T cell receptor beta chains below, sequenced in a study of T-cell reconstitution after alpha-beta-depleted transplantation in children. TCRbeta library preparation incorporated unique molecular identifiers. TCRdb fed the PCR reads into MiXCR, producing one record per CDR3 protein. This table has about 420,000 distinct CDR3 sequences, roughly 15% appearing once. Sequencing used PBMCs, mostly from graft donor cells, obtained 360 days after TCRalphabeta/CD19-depleted stem cell transplant. The receptor set was obtained from a boy younger than two who had a stem cell transplant for Wiskott-Aldrich syndrome, so the T cells may come from the graft donor.

The chain links TRBV7-2 to TRBJ2-2, with 7 bases that match TRBD2. The CDR3 is made up of 14 amino acids. After removal of 8 bases from V and 0 bases from J, the junction contained 3 bases not matched to a gene. Germline V gene data show CDR1 as SGHTA and CDR2 as FQGNSA. The CDR3 spells CASLTSSNTGELFF. The CDR3 coding sequence is TGTGCCAGCCTGACTAGCTCGAACACCGGGGAGCTGTTTTTT.

V and J are TRBV7-9 and TRBJ2-7; TRBD2 might be the D (5 bases). The V end was cut by 5 bases, the J end by 7 bases, with 21 bases between. There are 15 residues in the CDR3. Germline V gene data show CDR1 as SEHNR and CDR2 as FQNEAQ (reference sequence). The CDR3 loop is CASSTIRTGTREQYF. The CDR3 DNA follows: TGTGCCAGCAGCACCATCCGGACTGGAACTAGGGAGCAGTACTTC. Full variable domain (missing parts from reference TRBV7-9 and TRBJ2-7): DTGVSQNPRHKITKRGQNVTFRCDPISEHNRLYWYRQTLGQGPEFLTYFQNEAQLEKSRLLSDRFSAERPKGSFSTLEIQRTEQGDSAMYLCASSTIRTGTREQYFGPGTRLTVT.

This clonotype was detected ten times or more. The chain joins TRBV12-3 or TRBV12-4 to TRBJ2-7; D gene uncertain. The CDR3 contains 13 residues. Deletions cut 3 bases from V and 7 bases from J, with 13 bases between. This CDR3 reads CASSFRRAREQYF. Written as DNA, the CDR3 is TGTGCCAGCAGTTTTCGTAGGGCCCGTGAGCAGTACTTC.

The V and J genes are TRBV18 and TRBJ2-7; D gene ambiguous. Germline loops: CDR1 KGHSH, CDR2 LQKENI. The CDR3 contains 15 residues. V was shortened by 0 bases and J by 6 bases, with 15 bases between the two germline ends. This CDR3 reads CASSPPAGTLGEQYF. The CDR3 DNA follows: TGTGCCAGCTCACCACCTGCAGGCACCCTCGGCGAGCAGTACTTC.

This clonotype was recorded a few times. The rearrangement joins TRBV24-1 to TRBJ2-1, with TRBD2 identical over 16 bases. With V trimmed by 6 bases and J by 6 bases, 13 bases remained unmatched. Germline CDR1 is KGHDR and CDR2 is SFDVKD. The CDR3 spans 19 residues. The CDR3 region has the DNA TGTGCCACCAGTCCCCGGATCGGGACTAGCGGGAGGGCGGTCAATGAGCAGTTCTTC. It specifies CATSPRIGTSGRAVNEQFF.

This clonotype has only a few counts. The V call is TRBV10-3, the J call TRBJ2-1; 9 nucleotides align to TRBD1. Germline CDR1 and CDR2: ENHRY and SYGVKD. The CDR3 length is 16 residues. After removal of 0 bases from V and 8 bases from J, the junction contained 8 bases not matched to a gene. CDR3 coding DNA: TGTGCCATCAGTGAGTCGGGACAGGGAAGGATGGATGAGCAGTTCTTC. Protein product: CAISESGQGRMDEQFF.

This clonotype came up a few times. The V and J genes are TRBV10-3 and TRBJ2-7; 9 bases align to TRBD1. CDR1 ENHRY and CDR2 SYGVKD come from the germline V gene. This CDR3 has 13 amino acids. V was pared by 6 bases and J by 5 bases, with 5 bases of the junction left unmatched. In DNA form, the CDR3 reads TGTGCCATCAGCAGAACAGGGGGCAACGAGCAGTACTTC. Amino acid sequence: CAISRTGGNEQYF.